A selection of T cell receptor beta chains follows, all from one sample in a study of blood T cell repertoires in COVID-19. The repertoire was sequenced with immunoSEQ multiplex PCR; TCRdb's copy has only in-frame clones and lacks some. The sample consists of 250,000 to 300,000 clones, over 75% of them appearing once. Specimen: PBMCs or T cells enriched from blood (not recorded which). The source is a woman in her thirties who had recovered from COVID-19. CDR3s include the opening cysteine and the closing phenylalanine or tryptophan. A D gene is named only where the DNA matches it firmly. A clone size is listed for some rows: how often the clone was seen (once, few, many), or a class if it is expanded.

CDR3 DNA	CDR3 protein	D gene	clone size	V gene	J gene
TGTGCCAGTACTTCCGGGACAGGGGACTACAATGAGCAGTTCTTC	CASTSGTGDYNEQFF	TRBD1	.	TRBV19	TRBJ2-1
TGTGCCAGCAGCAGACAGCACAATCAGCCCCAGCATTTT	CASSRQHNQPQHF	.	.	TRBV27	TRBJ1-5
TGTGCCAGCAGCCCGAGCGGCGCTCACTATGGCTACACCTTC	CASSPSGAHYGYTF	.	.	TRBV6-5	TRBJ1-2
TGTGCCATCAGCAAGACTAGCGGGAACACCGGGGAGCTGTTTTTT	CAISKTSGNTGELFF	TRBD2	few	TRBV10-3	TRBJ2-2
TGCGCCAGCAGCCACTCCGGGACAGGAGGAAATCAGCCCCAGCATTTT	CASSHSGTGGNQPQHF	TRBD1	.	TRBV4-1	TRBJ1-5
TGTGCCACCGGACAGGGTCGGTCACCCCTCCACTTT	CATGQGRSPLHF	TRBD1	.	TRBV28	TRBJ1-6
TGCGCCAGCAGCCTCAACCTACAGGGGGAGTATGGCTACACCTTC	CASSLNLQGEYGYTF	TRBD1	.	TRBV4-3	TRBJ1-2
TGTGCCAGCTCACCACAGAGCATGAACACTGAAGCTTTCTTT	CASSPQSMNTEAFF	.	.	TRBV18	TRBJ1-1
TGTGCCAGCAGTGACTCAGGGGACAGAAACACCGGGGAGCTGTTTTTT	CASSDSGDRNTGELFF	TRBD1	.	TRBV6-4	TRBJ2-2
TGTGCCAGCAGCCCGGGACTAGCGGGAGTCACCTACGAGCAGTACTTC	CASSPGLAGVTYEQYF	TRBD2	.	TRBV11-2	TRBJ2-7
TGTGCCAGCAGCTTGGGACAGGGAAGGTTGGATGAGCAGTTCTTC	CASSLGQGRLDEQFF	TRBD1	few	TRBV5-4	TRBJ2-1
TGTGCCTGGAGTTTTGGGGGCCAGGCGGAGACCCAGTACTTC	CAWSFGGQAETQYF	.	once	TRBV30	TRBJ2-5
TGTGCCAGCAGTTCCTTAGTCGGGGAGACCCAGTACTTC	CASSSLVGETQYF	.	.	TRBV27	TRBJ2-5
TGTGCCAGCTCAAGACAGGGGAGAGCGTGGGACTATGGCTACACCTTC	CASSRQGRAWDYGYTF	TRBD1	.	TRBV18	TRBJ1-2
TGTGCCAGCAGTTTACAGGCGGGGTTCACCATATATTTT	CASSLQAGFTIYF	.	.	TRBV28	TRBJ1-3
TGTGCCAGCAGTTCTGGTGGTATCCGGAATGAGCAGTTCTTC	CASSSGGIRNEQFF	.	.	TRBV27	TRBJ2-1
TGTGCCAGCAGCTTTAAACTAGCGAACACCGGGGAGCTGTTTTTT	CASSFKLANTGELFF	.	.	TRBV7-2	TRBJ2-2
TGTGCCTGGACCCCTCGGGGGGCTCGGTATAATTCACCCCTCCACTTT	CAWTPRGARYNSPLHF	.	.	TRBV30	TRBJ1-6
TGTGCCAGCAGGACCGGGACAGGGAATTCACCCCTCCACTTT	CASRTGTGNSPLHF	TRBD1	.	TRBV28	TRBJ1-6
TGTGCCAGCTCACCGGCACAGAACACCGGGGAGCTGTTTTTT	CASSPAQNTGELFF	.	.	TRBV18	TRBJ2-2
TGTGCCAGCTCCAGGGCAGGGGGAAACACCGGGGAGCTGTTTTTT	CASSRAGGNTGELFF	TRBD1	.	TRBV7-6	TRBJ2-2
TGTGCCAGCAGCGGGAGCTTTTTTCAGCAGTACTTC	CASSGSFFQQYF	.	.	TRBV27	TRBJ2-7
TGTGCCAGCAGCTTATTATCGACTGGATTAGGAGAGACCCAGTACTTC	CASSLLSTGLGETQYF	.	.	TRBV7-9	TRBJ2-5
TGTGCCAGCAGTGATGCGGGCGACTACAATGAGCAGTTCTTC	CASSDAGDYNEQFF	.	many	TRBV6-1	TRBJ2-1
TGCGCCAGTTACCCGGGACTAGCGGGAGGTGCAGATACGCAGTATTTT	CASYPGLAGGADTQYF	TRBD2	.	TRBV5-1	TRBJ2-3
TGTGCCAGCAGCTTAGTGAGGGGACAGGGGGCGACCTATGGCTACACCTTC	CASSLVRGQGATYGYTF	TRBD1	.	TRBV7-2	TRBJ1-2
TGTGCCAGCTACCGACTAGCGGCCGACAATGAGCAGTTCTTC	CASYRLAADNEQFF	TRBD2	.	TRBV11-2	TRBJ2-1
TGTGCCAGCAGCTTAGAGGGACAGGGGAATGAGCAGTTCTTC	CASSLEGQGNEQFF	TRBD1	.	TRBV11-2	TRBJ2-1
TGTGCCAGCAGCTTCTCCCCCACAAACTACGAGCAGTACTTC	CASSFSPTNYEQYF	.	.	TRBV7-2	TRBJ2-7
TGTGCCTGGAGTGCGGAGGGACAGAATCAGCCCCAGCATTTT	CAWSAEGQNQPQHF	TRBD1	.	TRBV30	TRBJ1-5
TGCGCCAGCAAGATCCGAAGGCCTAGCGGGCCCTATAGGGGGGGCACAGATACGCAGTATTTT	CASKIRRPSGPYRGGTDTQYF	TRBD2	.	TRBV10-1	TRBJ2-3
TGTGCCAGCAGCCAAGATAAGCGGGCTTTCTACAATGAGCAGTTCTTC	CASSQDKRAFYNEQFF	.	.	TRBV3-1/TRBV3-2	TRBJ2-1
TGTGCCAGCAGCCGTTTTAGGGGCCTGAGAGAGACCCAGTACTTC	CASSRFRGLRETQYF	.	once	TRBV14	TRBJ2-5
TGTGCCAGCAGTTCTTCTCTAGCGGGAGGACACAATGAGCAGTTCTTC	CASSSSLAGGHNEQFF	TRBD2	.	TRBV3-1/TRBV3-2	TRBJ2-1
TGTGCCAGCAGCGTTGGACTAGCGGGTACGGGGGAGCTGTTTTTT	CASSVGLAGTGELFF	TRBD2	.	TRBV9	TRBJ2-2
TGTGCCAGCAGTCATGACAGGAGACTCACAGATACGCAGTATTTT	CASSHDRRLTDTQYF	.	once	TRBV28	TRBJ2-3
TGTGCCAGCAGTTTTCGCCCAGGGGGTTATGGCTACACCTTC	CASSFRPGGYGYTF	TRBD1	.	TRBV27	TRBJ1-2
TGTGCCAGCCGAGACACTAGCGGGAGAATGAATGAGCAGTTCTTC	CASRDTSGRMNEQFF	TRBD2	few	TRBV4-2	TRBJ2-1
TGTGCCACCAGCAGAGATCAGTCCTACGAGCAGTACTTC	CATSRDQSYEQYF	.	.	TRBV15	TRBJ2-7
TGCGCCAGCAGGGTAGGAGATACTGAAGCTTTCTTT	CASRVGDTEAFF	.	.	TRBV5-1	TRBJ1-1
TGTGCCAGCAGCCCCCAGGATCGAGCTAACTATGGCTACACCTTC	CASSPQDRANYGYTF	.	.	TRBV14	TRBJ1-2
TGTGCCAGCAGCTTCGCGGGACAGACGAACTACGGGGCCAACGTCCTGACTTTC	CASSFAGQTNYGANVLTF	.	once	TRBV11-2	TRBJ2-6
TGCGCCAGCAGCCAAGACCAGATCAATCAGCCCCAGCATTTT	CASSQDQINQPQHF	.	.	TRBV4-3	TRBJ1-5